One and the same sample provided the 25 T cell receptor beta chains below, sequenced in a study of CD8 T cells in ankylosing spondylitis. TCRdb redid the calling of the 5' RACE reads with MiXCR, one entry per CDR3 protein. The table shows approximately 240,000 distinct CDR3 sequences, with over 9.5% occurring only once. Sequencing was performed on blood, either unsorted or a sorted T cell fraction (not recorded which). The receptors here all came from a male donor with ankylosing spondylitis or in good health (not recorded which).

This clonotype was counted many times. V gene TRBV20-1 combines with J gene TRBJ2-3, with 10 bases matching TRBD2. Losses at the gene ends were 3 bases for V and 3 bases for J; bases not matched to a gene: 18. The CDR3 runs 19 residues. CDR1 and CDR2 (germline): DFQATT, SNEGSKA (reference sequence). Here the CDR3 reads CSARRTGTSAYMRTDTQYF. The CDR3 nucleotides read TGCAGTGCTAGGAGAACCGGGACTAGCGCATATATGAGGACAGATACGCAGTATTTT.

This clonotype was seen ten or more times. The rearrangement joins TRBV29-1 to TRBJ1-1; possible D gene TRBD1, 6 bases. The CDR3 has 13 residues. The V gene's germline CDR1 is SQVTM and CDR2 ANQGSEA. The V end lost 2 bases, the J end lost 5 bases, and 12 bases lay between the germline ends. The CDR3 spells CSVERDKGTEAFF. The CDR3 coding sequence is TGCAGCGTTGAACGGGACAAAGGGACTGAAGCTTTCTTT.

This clonotype was counted at least ten times. This sequence joins TRBV7-9 and TRBJ2-7, with D unclear. The germline gives CDR1 SEHNR, CDR2 FQNEAQ (reference sequence). CDR3 length: 13 residues. The V end was cut by 2 bases, the J end by 3 bases, with 8 bases between. The CDR3 DNA follows: TGTGCCAGCAGCTTAAATAGTAACTACGAGCAGTACTTC. This codes for CASSLNSNYEQYF. Combining the CDR3 with reference TRBV7-9 and TRBJ2-7 gives the whole variable domain DTGVSQNPRHKITKRGQNVTFRCDPISEHNRLYWYRQTLGQGPEFLTYFQNEAQLEKSRLLSDRFSAERPKGSFSTLEIQRTEQGDSAMYLCASSLNSNYEQYFGPGTRLTVT.

This clonotype was counted ten times or more. The rearrangement uses TRBV7-9 and TRBJ1-2; TRBD1 might be the D (6 bases). Germline V gene lookup returns CDR1 SEHNR and CDR2 FQNEAQ (reference sequence). The CDR3 length is 13 residues. The ends were cut back, 6 bases at V and 4 bases at J, with 12 bases in the middle. The CDR3 here is CASSLGGGYGYTF. The CDR3, as DNA: TGTGCCAGCAGTCTGGGAGGGGGCTATGGCTACACCTTC. The entire variable domain, with the rest obtained from reference TRBV7-9 and TRBJ1-2, is as follows: DTGVSQNPRHKITKRGQNVTFRCDPISEHNRLYWYRQTLGQGPEFLTYFQNEAQLEKSRLLSDRFSAERPKGSFSTLEIQRTEQGDSAMYLCASSLGGGYGYTFGSGTRLTVV.

This clonotype has a count of ten or more. The chain couples TRBV29-1 to TRBJ2-1, with TRBD2 as a possible D gene (5 bases). The CDR3 is made up of 12 amino acids. Germline V gene sequence: CDR1 SQVTM, CDR2 ANQGSEA. V lost 0 bases to trimming and J lost 7 bases, with 7 bases between them. The CDR3 loop is CSVEDPGNEQFF. For the CDR3, the DNA is TGCAGCGTTGAAGATCCGGGGAATGAGCAGTTCTTC.

This clonotype was recorded at least ten times. The chain is built from TRBV12-3 or TRBV12-4 and TRBJ2-7; TRBD2 matches 10 bases. J was trimmed by 7 bases and V by 3 bases; bases with no gene match: 6. The CDR3 extends over 14 amino acids. CDR3 sequence: CASSLSSGGIEQYF. CDR3 sequence (DNA): TGTGCCAGCAGTTTGAGTAGCGGGGGGATTGAGCAGTACTTC.

J is TRBJ1-2 and V is TRBV7-9; 8 nucleotides match TRBD1. The CDR3 extends over 13 amino acids. V was pared by 4 bases and J by 6 bases, with 4 bases of the junction left unmatched. Germline V lookup: CDR1 SEHNR, CDR2 FQNEAQ (reference sequence). The CDR3 sequence: CASSWTGLNGYTF. The CDR3 DNA reads as TGTGCCAGCAGCTGGACAGGGTTGAATGGCTACACCTTC.

This clonotype occurred many times. The chain joins TRBV4-2 to TRBJ1-1; no clear D gene. The CDR3 contains 15 residues. V dropped 1 base and J dropped 0 bases, with 9 bases sitting between them. Germline V gene lookup returns CDR1 LGHNA and CDR2 YNFKEQ. CDR3 region: CASSQGGRLNTEAFF. The CDR3 region has the DNA TGTGCCAGCAGCCAAGGAGGACGGTTGAACACTGAAGCTTTCTTT.

This clonotype was counted ten times or more. V usage is TRBV6-4 and J usage is TRBJ2-3, with a weak D call TRBD1 (6 bases). In germline, CDR1 is MRHNA, CDR2 SNTAGT. V was shortened by 3 bases and J by 3 bases, with 13 bases between the two germline ends. The CDR3 extends over 15 amino acids. CDR3 DNA: TGTGCCAGCAGTGAACAGGGTAGTCGGACAGATACGCAGTATTTT. It encodes CASSEQGSRTDTQYF.

This clonotype has more than one count but fewer than ten. The junction does not match germline at one end; this may be a read error. The genes are TRBV20-1 and TRBJ2-1, with TRBD2 identical over 8 bases. CDR3 length equals 17 residues. Germline CDR1 and CDR2: DFQATT and SNEGSKA (reference sequence). The CDR3 spells CCARSEFSGNTYNEQFF. The CDR3 region has the DNA TGCTGTGCTAGGTCCGAATTTAGCGGGAATACCTACAATGAGCAGTTCTTC.

This clonotype occurred many times. The chain combines TRBV20-1 with TRBJ2-1; D is ambiguous. The germline gives CDR1 DFQATT, CDR2 SNEGSKA (reference sequence). V gave up 3 bases and J gave up 0 bases, with 6 bases separating them. The CDR3 consists of 13 residues. This chain's CDR3 is CSASPPSYNEQFF. The CDR3 coding sequence is TGCAGTGCTAGCCCCCCCTCCTACAATGAGCAGTTCTTC.

Many counts were recorded for this clonotype. The chain uses TRBV7-2 and TRBJ1-2; D not certain. This CDR3 contains 12 residues. Trimming left V 1 base short and J 8 bases short, with 8 bases between. CDR1 SGHTA and CDR2 FQGNSA come from the germline V gene. CDR3: CASSLVVFGYTF. CDR3 bases: TGTGCCAGCAGCTTAGTAGTTTTCGGCTACACCTTC.

This clonotype was recorded many times. The V gene is TRBV5-8, the J gene TRBJ1-4; 9 bases agree with TRBD1. The CDR3 extends over 15 amino acids. Germline V lookup: CDR1 SGHTS, CDR2 YDEGEE. V shed 6 bases, J shed 8 bases, and the junction held 11 bases outside the gene matches. Here the CDR3 reads CASIPKTGGREKLFF. CDR3 in DNA: TGTGCCAGCATCCCAAAGACAGGGGGGCGAGAAAAACTGTTTTTT. Drawing the rest from reference TRBV5-8 and TRBJ1-4, the complete variable domain is EAGVTQSPTHLIKTRGQQATLRCSPISGHTSVYWYQQALGLGLQFLLWYDEGEERNRGNFPPRFSGRQFPNYSSELNVNALELEDSALYLCASIPKTGGREKLFFGSGTQLSVL.

The genes are TRBV7-9 and TRBJ2-5; weak D call: TRBD1 (6 bases). V was clipped by 1 base and J by 5 bases, with 14 bases between them. The CDR3 sequence is 15 residues long. Germline V gene lookup returns CDR1 SEHNR and CDR2 FQNEAQ (reference sequence). The CDR3 sequence is CASSLGGWGLETQYF. The CDR3 DNA follows: TGTGCCAGCAGCTTAGGGGGTTGGGGGCTGGAGACCCAGTACTTC. Using reference TRBV7-9 and TRBJ2-5 for the parts outside the CDR3, the full variable domain is DTGVSQNPRHKITKRGQNVTFRCDPISEHNRLYWYRQTLGQGPEFLTYFQNEAQLEKSRLLSDRFSAERPKGSFSTLEIQRTEQGDSAMYLCASSLGGWGLETQYFGPGTRLLVL.

This clonotype has ten or more counts. The chain couples TRBV29-1 to TRBJ2-3, with D unresolved. The CDR3 totals 12 residues. The germline gives CDR1 SQVTM, CDR2 ANQGSEA. V gave up 1 base and J gave up 6 bases, with 8 bases separating them. Here the CDR3 reads CSVEGPWDTQYF. In DNA, the CDR3 is TGCAGCGTTGAAGGGCCTTGGGATACGCAGTATTTT.

This clonotype has ten or more counts. The chain's CDR3 is CASSLGLAGTEQFF. The CDR3 bases are TGTGCCAGCAGCTTGGGGCTAGCGGGAACTGAGCAGTTCTTC. This chain links TRBV13 with TRBJ2-1; 9 positions agree with TRBD2. This CDR3 spans 14 amino acids. V lost 3 bases, J lost 9 bases, and 6 bases stayed unmatched. Germline V gives CDR1 PRHDT, CDR2 FYEKMQ (reference sequence).

This clonotype has just a few counts. This chain uses TRBV30 with TRBJ1-2; 8 bases map to TRBD1. The CDR3 has 15 residues. From germline, CDR1 is GTSNPN and CDR2 SVGIG (reference sequence). J gave up 2 bases and V 3 bases, and 8 bases lay outside the gene matches. CDR3 bases: TGTGCCTGGAGGTTGGCAGGGGGCGGAAACTATGGCTACACCTTC. Translated: CAWRLAGGGNYGYTF.

A word on this clonotype: This clone may be a read error of a much larger clone one base away. The chain's CDR3 is CASSRWGSGAHHNEQFF. In DNA form, the CDR3 reads TGTGCCAGCAGCCGGTGGGGTAGCGGGGCCCATCACAATGAGCAGTTCTTC. The rearrangement uses TRBV5-4 and TRBJ2-1, with 8 bases fitting TRBD2. Germline values: CDR1 SGHNT, CDR2 YYREEE (reference sequence). The CDR3 covers 17 residues. The V and J ends lost 4 bases and 5 bases, in that order; junction bases with no gene match: 14.

The sample holds many counts of this clonotype. V and J are TRBV20-1 and TRBJ2-5; no definite D call. Trimming stripped 0 bases from V and 5 bases from J, with 7 bases between. The CDR3 consists of 12 residues. Germline CDR1 reads DFQATT; CDR2 reads SNEGSKA (reference sequence). In DNA form, the CDR3 reads TGCAGTGCTAGAGAGGGCAGGGAGACCCAGTACTTC. Translation gives CSAREGRETQYF.

The chain is built from TRBV12-5 and TRBJ2-1; 10 nucleotides line up with TRBD1. The germline CDR1 and CDR2 sequences are LGHNT and FRNRAP. The V and J ends lost 5 bases and 2 bases, in that order; junction bases with no gene match: 3. The CDR3 length is 15 residues. The CDR3 loop is CASGNGQGAYNEQFF. CDR3 DNA: TGTGCTAGTGGTAATGGACAGGGGGCCTACAATGAGCAGTTCTTC. The full variable domain, completed using reference TRBV12-5 and TRBJ2-1, is DARVTQTPRHKVTEMGQEVTMRCQPILGHNTVFWYRQTMMQGLELLAYFRNRAPLDDSGMPKDRFSAEMPDATLATLKIQPSEPRDSAVYFCASGNGQGAYNEQFFGPGTRLTVL.

Only one count was recorded for this clonotype. The junction departs from the called germline gene at one end, perhaps through a read error. The chain has TRBV6-1 and TRBJ2-1; TRBD2 aligns across 8 bases. The germline V gene encodes CDR1 MNHNS and CDR2 SASEGT. This CDR3 has 15 amino acids. The CDR3 is CVSSPGGASRNEQFF. DNA of the CDR3: TGTGTCAGCAGCCCCGGGGGGGCCTCTCGGAATGAGCAGTTCTTC.

This clonotype was seen ten or more times. The chain couples TRBV9 to TRBJ2-7; D call uncertain. The CDR3 runs 12 residues. V shed 6 bases and J shed 6 bases, with 13 bases lying between them. In germline, CDR1 is SGDLS, CDR2 YYNGEE. CDR3 nucleotides: TGTGCCAGCAACCGTGCATCGGGCGAGCAGTACTTC. Protein: CASNRASGEQYF.

This clonotype was counted ten times or more. The chain employs TRBV11-1 and TRBJ1-1, with D perhaps TRBD1 (5 bases). Germline CDR1 and CDR2: SGHAT and FQDESV (reference sequence). This CDR3 is 16 amino acids long. V shed 3 bases and J shed 3 bases, with 17 bases lying between them. The CDR3 sequence is CASSFSKEKGYTEAFF. As DNA, the CDR3 is TGTGCCAGCAGCTTTTCCAAAGAAAAGGGGTACACTGAAGCTTTCTTT.

This clonotype occurred many times. The gene calls are TRBV4-2 and TRBJ1-1, with a possible D match to TRBD1 (6 bases). From germline, CDR1 is LGHNA and CDR2 YNFKEQ. CDR3 length: 15 amino acids. V was trimmed by 6 bases and J by 5 bases, leaving 19 bases between them. The CDR3 sequence is CASRHLGGAETEAFF. The CDR3 DNA reads as TGTGCCAGCAGACACTTGGGGGGCGCTGAAACTGAAGCTTTCTTT.

This clonotype was observed at least ten times. V usage is TRBV4-1 and J usage is TRBJ2-1; maybe TRBD2 (6 bases). The germline V gene encodes CDR1 MGHRA and CDR2 YSYEKL. Trimming shortened V by 1 base and J by 0 bases, and 7 bases separated the two germline ends. The CDR3 spans 15 residues. The CDR3 DNA sequence: TGCGCCAGCAGCCAAGGGCGGGGCTCCTACAATGAGCAGTTCTTC. As protein: CASSQGRGSYNEQFF.